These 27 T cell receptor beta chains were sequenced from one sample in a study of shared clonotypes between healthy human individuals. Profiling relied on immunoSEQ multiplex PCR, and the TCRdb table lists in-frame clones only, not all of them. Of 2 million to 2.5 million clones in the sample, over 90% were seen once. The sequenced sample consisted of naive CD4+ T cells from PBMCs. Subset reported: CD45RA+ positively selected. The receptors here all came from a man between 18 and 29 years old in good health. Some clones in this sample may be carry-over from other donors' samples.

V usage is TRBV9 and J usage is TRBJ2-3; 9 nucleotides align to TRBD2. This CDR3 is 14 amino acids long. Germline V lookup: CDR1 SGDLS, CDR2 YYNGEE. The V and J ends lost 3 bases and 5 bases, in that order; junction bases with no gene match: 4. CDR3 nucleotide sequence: TGTGCCAGCAGCGGGCGGGAGGGCATAGATACGCAGTATTTT. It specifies CASSGREGIDTQYF.

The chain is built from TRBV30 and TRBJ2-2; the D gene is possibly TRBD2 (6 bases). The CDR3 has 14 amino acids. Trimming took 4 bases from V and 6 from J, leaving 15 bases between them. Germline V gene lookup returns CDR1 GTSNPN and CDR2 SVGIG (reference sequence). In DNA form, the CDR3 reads TGTGCCTGGACCCTACGGGCTAGCGCCGGGGAGCTGTTTTTT. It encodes CAWTLRASAGELFF.

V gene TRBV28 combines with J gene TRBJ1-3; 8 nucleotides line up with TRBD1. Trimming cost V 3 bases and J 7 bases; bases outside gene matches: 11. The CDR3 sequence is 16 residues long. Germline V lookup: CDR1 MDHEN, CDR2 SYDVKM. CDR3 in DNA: TGTGCCAGCAGTTTTCGCGGTCCAGGGGGCGGGAACACCATATATTTT. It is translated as CASSFRGPGGGNTIYF.

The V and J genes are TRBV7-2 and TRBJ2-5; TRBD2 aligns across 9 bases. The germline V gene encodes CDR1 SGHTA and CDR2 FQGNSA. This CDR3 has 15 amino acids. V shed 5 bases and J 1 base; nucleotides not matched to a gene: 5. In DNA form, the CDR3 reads TGTGCCAGCAGCAGAGGGACTAGCCGCCAAGAGACCCAGTACTTC. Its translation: CASSRGTSRQETQYF.

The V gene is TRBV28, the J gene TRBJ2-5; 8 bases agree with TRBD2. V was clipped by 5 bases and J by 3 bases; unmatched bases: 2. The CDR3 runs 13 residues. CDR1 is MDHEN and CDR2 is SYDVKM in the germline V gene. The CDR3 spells CASSSGSEETQYF. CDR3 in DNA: TGTGCCAGCAGTAGCGGGAGCGAAGAGACCCAGTACTTC.

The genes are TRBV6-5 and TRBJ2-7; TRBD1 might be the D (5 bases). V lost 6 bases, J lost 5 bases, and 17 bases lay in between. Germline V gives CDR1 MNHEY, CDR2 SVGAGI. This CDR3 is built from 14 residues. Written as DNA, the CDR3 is TGTGCCAGCAGATTCAGGGTTCCTTGGGACGAGCAGTACTTC. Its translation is CASRFRVPWDEQYF.

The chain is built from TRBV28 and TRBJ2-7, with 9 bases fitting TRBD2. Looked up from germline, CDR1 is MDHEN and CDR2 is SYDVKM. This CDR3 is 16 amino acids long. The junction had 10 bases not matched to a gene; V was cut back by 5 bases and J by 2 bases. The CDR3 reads CASSLPGGGRAYEQYF. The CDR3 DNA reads TGTGCCAGCAGTCTCCCCGGGGGCGGGAGGGCCTACGAGCAGTACTTC.

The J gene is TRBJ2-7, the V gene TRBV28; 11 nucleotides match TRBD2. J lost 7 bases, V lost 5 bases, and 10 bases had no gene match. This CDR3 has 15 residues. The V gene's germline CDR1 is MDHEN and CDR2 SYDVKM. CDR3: CASSTGLAGTPEQYF. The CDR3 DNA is TGTGCCAGCAGTACCGGACTAGCGGGTACCCCTGAGCAGTACTTC.

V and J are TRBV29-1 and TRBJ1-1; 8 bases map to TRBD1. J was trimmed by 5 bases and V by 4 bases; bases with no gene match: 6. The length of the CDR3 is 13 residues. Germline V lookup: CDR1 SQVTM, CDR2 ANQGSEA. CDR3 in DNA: TGCAGCGTTGCAGGGGGCGGGGGGACTGAAGCTTTCTTT. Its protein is CSVAGGGGTEAFF.

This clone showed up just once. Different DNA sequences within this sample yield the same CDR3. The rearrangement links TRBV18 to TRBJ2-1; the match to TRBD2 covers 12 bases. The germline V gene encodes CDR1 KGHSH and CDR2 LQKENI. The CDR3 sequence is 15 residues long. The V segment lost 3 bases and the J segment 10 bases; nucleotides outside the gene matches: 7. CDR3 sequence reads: CASSPASGRAGEQFF. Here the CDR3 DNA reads TGTGCCAGCTCACCGGCTAGCGGGAGGGCCGGCGAGCAGTTCTTC.

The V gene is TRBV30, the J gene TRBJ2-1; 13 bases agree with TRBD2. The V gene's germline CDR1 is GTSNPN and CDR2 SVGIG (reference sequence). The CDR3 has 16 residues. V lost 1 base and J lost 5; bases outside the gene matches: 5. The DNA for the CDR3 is TGTGCCTGGAGTGACTGGACTAGCGGGAGCAACAATGAGCAGTTCTTC. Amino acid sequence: CAWSDWTSGSNNEQFF.

CDR3 coding DNA: TGTGCCAGCAGCTTATTAGGCGTCTCTGCTTTCTTT. Residues: CASSLLGVSAFF. The chain carries TRBV11-2 and TRBJ1-1; the D is unclear. Germline-derived CDR1 and CDR2 are SGHAT and FQNNGV. The V end was cut by 2 bases, the J end by 11 bases, with 12 bases between. This CDR3 region has 12 residues. Based on the CDR3 plus reference TRBV11-2 and TRBJ1-1, the full variable domain is EAGVAQSPRYKIIEKRQSVAFWCNPISGHATLYWYQQILGQGPKLLIQFQNNGVVDDSQLPKDRFSAERLKGVDSTLKIQPAKLEDSAVYLCASSLLGVSAFFGQGTRLTVV.

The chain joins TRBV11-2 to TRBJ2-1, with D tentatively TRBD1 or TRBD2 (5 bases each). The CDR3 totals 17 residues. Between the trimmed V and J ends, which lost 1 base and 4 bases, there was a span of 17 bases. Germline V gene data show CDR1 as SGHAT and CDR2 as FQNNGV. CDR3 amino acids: CASSLASGAPPYNEQFF. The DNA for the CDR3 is TGTGCCAGCAGCTTAGCGTCCGGGGCCCCACCATACAATGAGCAGTTCTTC.

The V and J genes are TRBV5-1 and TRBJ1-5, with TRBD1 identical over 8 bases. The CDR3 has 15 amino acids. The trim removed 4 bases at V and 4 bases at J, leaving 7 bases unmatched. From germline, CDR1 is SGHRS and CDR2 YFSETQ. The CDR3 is CASSVTTGENQPQHF. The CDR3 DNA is TGCGCCAGCAGCGTAACGACAGGGGAAAATCAGCCCCAGCATTTT.

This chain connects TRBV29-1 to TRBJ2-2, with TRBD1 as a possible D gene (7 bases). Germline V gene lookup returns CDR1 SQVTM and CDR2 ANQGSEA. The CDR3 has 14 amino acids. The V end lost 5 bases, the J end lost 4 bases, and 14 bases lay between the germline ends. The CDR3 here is CSVLRDSFTGELFF. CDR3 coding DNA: TGCAGCGTTTTGCGGGACAGCTTCACCGGGGAGCTGTTTTTT.

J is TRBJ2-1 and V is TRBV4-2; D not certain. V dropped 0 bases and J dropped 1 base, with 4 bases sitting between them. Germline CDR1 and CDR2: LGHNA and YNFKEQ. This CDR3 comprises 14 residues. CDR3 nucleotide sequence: TGTGCCAGCAGCCAAGAGCGATCCTACAATGAGCAGTTCTTC. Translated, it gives CASSQERSYNEQFF.

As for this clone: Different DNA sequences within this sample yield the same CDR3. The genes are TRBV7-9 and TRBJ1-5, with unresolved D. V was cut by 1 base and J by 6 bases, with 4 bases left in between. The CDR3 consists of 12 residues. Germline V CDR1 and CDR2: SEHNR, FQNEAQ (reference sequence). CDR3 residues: CASSLGSQPQHF. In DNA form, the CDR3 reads TGTGCCAGCAGCTTAGGATCTCAGCCCCAGCATTTT.

The CDR3 here is CASSPTQGDTYNEQFF. In DNA form, the CDR3 reads TGCGCCAGCAGCCCAACACAGGGGGATACCTACAATGAGCAGTTCTTC. The rearrangement uses TRBV4-1 and TRBJ2-1, with 8 bases identical to TRBD1. The V segment lost 4 bases and the J segment 2 bases; nucleotides outside the gene matches: 7. This CDR3 is built from 16 residues. Germline V gene data show CDR1 as MGHRA and CDR2 as YSYEKL.

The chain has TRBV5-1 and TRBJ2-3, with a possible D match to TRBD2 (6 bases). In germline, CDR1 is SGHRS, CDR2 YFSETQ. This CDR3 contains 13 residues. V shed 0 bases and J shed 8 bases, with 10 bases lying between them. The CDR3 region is CASSLARRVTQYF. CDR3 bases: TGCGCCAGCAGCTTGGCTCGGAGGGTTACGCAGTATTTT.

The CDR3 nucleotides read TGCGCCAGCAGCTTGGTCTTGGACTCTGGGGCCAACGTCCTGACTTTC. Protein sequence: CASSLVLDSGANVLTF. The chain recombines TRBV5-1 with TRBJ2-6; D unresolved. Germline values: CDR1 SGHRS, CDR2 YFSETQ. The CDR3 is 16 amino acids. V shed 0 bases and J shed 0 bases, with 7 bases lying between them.

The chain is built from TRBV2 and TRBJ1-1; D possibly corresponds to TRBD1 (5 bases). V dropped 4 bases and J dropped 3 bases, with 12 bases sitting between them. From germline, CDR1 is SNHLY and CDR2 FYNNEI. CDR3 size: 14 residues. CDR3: CASSVGGVYTEAFF. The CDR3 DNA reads TGTGCCAGCAGTGTGGGAGGGGTGTACACTGAAGCTTTCTTT.

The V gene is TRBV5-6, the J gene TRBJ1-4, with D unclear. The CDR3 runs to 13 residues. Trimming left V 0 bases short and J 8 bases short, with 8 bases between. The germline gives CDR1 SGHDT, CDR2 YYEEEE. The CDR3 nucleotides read TGTGCCAGCAGCTTGGGGACGGGCGAAAAACTGTTTTTT. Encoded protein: CASSLGTGEKLFF.

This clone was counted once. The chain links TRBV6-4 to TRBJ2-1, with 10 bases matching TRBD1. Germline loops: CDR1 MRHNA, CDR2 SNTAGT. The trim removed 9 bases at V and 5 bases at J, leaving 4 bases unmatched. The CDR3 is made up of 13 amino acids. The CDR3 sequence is CARRTGGHNEQFF. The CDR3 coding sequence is TGTGCCAGGAGGACAGGGGGACACAATGAGCAGTTCTTC.

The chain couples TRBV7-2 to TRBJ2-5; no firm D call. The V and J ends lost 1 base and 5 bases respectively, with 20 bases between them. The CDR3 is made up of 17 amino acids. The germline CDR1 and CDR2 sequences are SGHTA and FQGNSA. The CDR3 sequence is CASSLGSARRVGETQYF. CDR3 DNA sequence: TGTGCCAGCAGCTTAGGGTCAGCCCGGCGAGTAGGGGAGACCCAGTACTTC.

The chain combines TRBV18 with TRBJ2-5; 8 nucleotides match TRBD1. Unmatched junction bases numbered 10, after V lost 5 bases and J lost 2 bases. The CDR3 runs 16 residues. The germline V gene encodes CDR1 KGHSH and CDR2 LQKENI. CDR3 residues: CASSSPGQEIQETQYF. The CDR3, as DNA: TGTGCCAGCTCATCTCCGGGACAGGAGATACAAGAGACCCAGTACTTC. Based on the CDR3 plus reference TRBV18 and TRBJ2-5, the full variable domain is NAGVMQNPRHLVRRRGQEARLRCSPMKGHSHVYWYRQLPEEGLKFMVYLQKENIIDESGMPKERFSAEFPKEGPSILRIQQVVRGDSAAYFCASSSPGQEIQETQYFGPGTRLLVL.

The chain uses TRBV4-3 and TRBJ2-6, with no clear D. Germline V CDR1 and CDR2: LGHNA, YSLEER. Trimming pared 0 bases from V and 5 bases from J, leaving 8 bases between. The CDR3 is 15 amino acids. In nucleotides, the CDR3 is TGCGCCAGCAGCCAAGATCGTAGCTGGGCCAACGTCCTGACTTTC. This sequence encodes CASSQDRSWANVLTF.

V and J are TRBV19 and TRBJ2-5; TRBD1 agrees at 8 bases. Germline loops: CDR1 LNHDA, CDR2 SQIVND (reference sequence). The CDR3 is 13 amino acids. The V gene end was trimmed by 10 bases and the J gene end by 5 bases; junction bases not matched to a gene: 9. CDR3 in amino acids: CATSGGAGETQYF. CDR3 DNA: TGTGCCACTTCAGGGGGCGCCGGGGAGACCCAGTACTTC.